This T cell receptor (beta chain) emerged from a study of cytomegalovirus exposure and HLA in healthy donors. Overall study findings and caveats: The tendency of first-cohort TCR clusters to co-occur in the roughly 130 validation repertoires was the finding of a later analysis.

Method: immunoSEQ multiplex PCR; TCRdb's copy keeps in-frame clones and lacks some. The repertoire consists of 200,000 to 300,000 clones, with approximately 83% occurring once and the leading ten covering around 1.2%. CDR1 and CDR2 from the germline V gene are LNHDA and SQIVND (reference sequence). V gave up 6 bases and J gave up 2 bases, with 7 bases separating them. The CDR3 runs 12 residues. Comment on this clone: The antigen is unknown.

The sequencing sample was made of PBMCs. The receptor was isolated from a woman aged 30 to 39 in good health and CMV-seropositive. The chain has TRBV19 and TRBJ2-5, with D possibly matching TRBD1 (6 bases). In nucleotides, the CDR3 is TGTGCCAGTAGCAGGGGACAAGAGACCCAGTACTTC. Residues: CASSRGQETQYF.